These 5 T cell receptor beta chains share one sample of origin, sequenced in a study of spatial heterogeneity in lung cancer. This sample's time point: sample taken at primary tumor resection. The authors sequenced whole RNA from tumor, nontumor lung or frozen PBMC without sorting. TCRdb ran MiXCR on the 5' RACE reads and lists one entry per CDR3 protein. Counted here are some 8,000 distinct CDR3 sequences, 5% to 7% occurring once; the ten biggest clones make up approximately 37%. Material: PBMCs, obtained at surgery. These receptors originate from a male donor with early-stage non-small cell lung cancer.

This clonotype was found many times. The CDR3 protein is CASSLDLPADFRNTIYF. CDR3 sequence (DNA): TGTGCCAGCAGCTTGGACCTCCCGGCCGACTTTAGAAACACCATATATTTT. The V gene is TRBV5-5, the J gene TRBJ1-3, with no clear D. Germline-derived CDR1 and CDR2 are SGHKS and YYEKEE (reference sequence). Trimming cost V 0 bases and J 5 bases, with 18 bases left between them. This CDR3 region has 17 residues.

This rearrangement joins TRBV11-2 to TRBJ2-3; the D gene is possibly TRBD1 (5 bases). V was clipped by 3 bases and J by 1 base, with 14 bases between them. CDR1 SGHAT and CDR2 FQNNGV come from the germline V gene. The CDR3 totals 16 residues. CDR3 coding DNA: TGTGCCAGCAGCTTTGATACCTGGGGCGGCACAGATACGCAGTATTTT. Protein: CASSFDTWGGTDTQYF.

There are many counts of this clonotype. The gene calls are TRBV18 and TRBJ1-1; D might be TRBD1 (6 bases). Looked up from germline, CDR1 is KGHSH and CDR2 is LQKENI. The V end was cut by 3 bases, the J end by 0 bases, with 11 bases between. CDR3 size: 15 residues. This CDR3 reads CASSPGGALNTEAFF. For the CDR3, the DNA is TGTGCCAGCTCACCGGGGGGGGCTCTGAACACTGAAGCTTTCTTT. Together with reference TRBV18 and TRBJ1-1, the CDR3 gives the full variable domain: NAGVMQNPRHLVRRRGQEARLRCSPMKGHSHVYWYRQLPEEGLKFMVYLQKENIIDESGMPKERFSAEFPKEGPSILRIQQVVRGDSAAYFCASSPGGALNTEAFFGQGTRLTVV.

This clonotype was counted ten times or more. The CDR3 protein is CASSLDGTAADTQYF. The CDR3 nucleotides are TGTGCCAGCAGCTTAGATGGGACAGCGGCGGATACGCAGTATTTT. This chain uses TRBV11-2 with TRBJ2-3, with TRBD1 matching over 7 bases. The junction had 6 bases not matched to a gene; V was cut back by 0 bases and J by 6 bases. The CDR3 has 15 residues. From germline, CDR1 is SGHAT and CDR2 FQNNGV.

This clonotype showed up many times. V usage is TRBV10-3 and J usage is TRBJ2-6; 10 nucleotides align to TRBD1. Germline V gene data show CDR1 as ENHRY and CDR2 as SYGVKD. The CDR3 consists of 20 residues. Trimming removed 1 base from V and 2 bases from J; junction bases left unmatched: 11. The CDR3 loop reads CAISEFPSGQGTPGANVLTF. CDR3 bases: TGTGCCATCAGTGAGTTCCCCTCGGGACAGGGGACCCCTGGGGCCAACGTCCTGACTTTC.